This T cell receptor beta chain was profiled in a study of response to subunit inactivated influenza vaccine. Study conclusions and caveats: Authors suggested seasonal influenza vaccinations each recruit few new T cells.

Germline CDR1 reads KGHDR; CDR2 reads SFDVKD. The V segment lost 4 bases and the J segment 1 base; nucleotides outside the gene matches: 7. The CDR3 runs to 16 residues. Via MiXCR, TCRdb re-called the RT-PCR reads, giving one row per CDR3 protein. The sample lists 860,000 or so distinct CDR3 sequences, approximately 22% occurring once. This clonotype was counted a single time. Antigen specificity is unknown. The V and J genes are TRBV24-1 and TRBJ2-3, with 7 bases fitting TRBD1. Specimen: PBMCs from blood, collected 5 days after vaccination. This TCR came from a man aged 45-60 years who received an inactivated influenza vaccine. CDR3 loop: CATSEIQGSGTDTQYF. The CDR3 bases are TGTGCCACCAGTGAGATACAGGGGTCAGGCACAGATACGCAGTATTTT.